These 14 T cell receptor beta chains were sequenced from one sample in a study of response to subunit inactivated influenza vaccine. In TCRdb, the RT-PCR reads were re-called with MiXCR into one record per CDR3 protein. The sample shows about 800,000 distinct CDR3 sequences, around 21% of them seen only once. This material consisted of PBMCs from blood, taken 5 to 6 days after vaccination. The source is a man aged 50 to 60 who received an inactivated influenza vaccine.

This clonotype has a count of ten or more. J is TRBJ2-1 and V is TRBV6-1; D gene ambiguous. CDR1 and CDR2 (germline): MNHNS, SASEGT. The V and J ends lost 2 bases and 0 bases respectively, with 11 bases between them. This CDR3 spans 16 amino acids. The CDR3 loop is CASSEYWPGSYNEQFF. CDR3 nucleotides: TGTGCCAGCAGTGAATATTGGCCAGGCTCCTACAATGAGCAGTTCTTC.

This clonotype was recorded a few times. For the CDR3, the DNA is TGTGCCAGCACGGGACTAGCGCCCGATACGCAGTATTTT. Encoded protein: CASTGLAPDTQYF. V and J are TRBV28 and TRBJ2-3; TRBD2 aligns across 10 bases. CDR3 length: 13 residues. CDR1 is MDHEN and CDR2 is SYDVKM in the germline V gene. V dropped 7 bases and J dropped 6; count of bases not matched to a gene: 4.

The chain carries TRBV28 and TRBJ2-6; D unresolved. V lost 7 bases and J 1 base, leaving 17 bases between the germline ends. CDR1 and CDR2 from the germline V gene are MDHEN and SYDVKM. This CDR3 region has 17 residues. CDR3: CASNSIQTLSGANVLTF. The CDR3 bases are TGTGCCAGCAATTCGATACAGACTCTATCTGGGGCCAACGTCCTGACTTTC.

This clonotype was seen a few times. The chain joins TRBV7-8 to TRBJ2-2, with D possibly called TRBD1 or TRBD2 (5 bases each). Germline V gene lookup returns CDR1 SGHVS and CDR2 FQNEAQ. V lost 0 bases and J lost 2, with 10 bases in between. There are 16 residues in the CDR3. The CDR3 is CASSLAPRDNTGELFF. The CDR3 coding sequence is TGTGCCAGCAGCTTAGCCCCTAGGGACAACACCGGGGAGCTGTTTTTT.

The rearrangement uses TRBV4-1 and TRBJ1-4; 11 nucleotides match TRBD1. Germline V gives CDR1 MGHRA, CDR2 YSYEKL. J was trimmed by 5 bases and V by 2 bases; bases with no gene match: 7. This CDR3 is 17 amino acids long. The CDR3: CASSQKIGTGGNEKLFF. The CDR3 nucleotides are TGCGCCAGCAGCCAAAAAATCGGGACAGGGGGGAATGAAAAACTGTTTTTT.

This clonotype occurred a few times. This chain connects TRBV18 to TRBJ1-1, with no clear D. Looked up from germline, CDR1 is KGHSH and CDR2 is LQKENI. Trimming removed 6 bases from V and 5 bases from J, with 10 bases in between. CDR3 length: 12 amino acids. The CDR3 loop is CASSKGVTEAFF. The CDR3 coding sequence is TGTGCCAGCTCGAAAGGAGTTACTGAAGCTTTCTTT.

This clonotype came up a few times. V gene TRBV11-2 combines with J gene TRBJ2-1, with TRBD2 identical over 11 bases. The CDR3 is made up of 15 amino acids. The V gene end was trimmed by 4 bases and the J gene end by 7 bases; junction bases not matched to a gene: 6. Germline V gives CDR1 SGHAT, CDR2 FQNNGV. CDR3 sequence reads: CASSSPSGGRNEQFF. CDR3 in DNA: TGTGCCAGCAGCTCCCCTAGCGGGGGGCGGAATGAGCAGTTCTTC.

This clonotype was seen more than once but under ten times. The chain uses TRBV6-1 and TRBJ2-7; 15 bases match TRBD2. This CDR3 has 16 residues. Germline V lookup: CDR1 MNHNS, CDR2 SASEGT. V lost 6 bases and J lost 7; bases outside the gene matches: 10. The CDR3 DNA sequence: TGTGCCAGCAGCCCTTGGGGACTAGCGGGAGGAAAAGAGCAGTACTTC. Its protein product is CASSPWGLAGGKEQYF.

This clonotype was counted a few times. The genes are TRBV6-1 and TRBJ2-5; 8 nucleotides line up with TRBD2. Germline trimming cut 5 bases from V and 5 bases from J; bases unmatched to any gene: 10. This CDR3 has 15 amino acids. CDR1 is MNHNS, CDR2 SASEGT, per germline. CDR3 loop: CASSPLGSGKETQYF. The CDR3 region has the DNA TGTGCCAGCAGTCCCCTAGGTAGCGGGAAGGAGACCCAGTACTTC.

CDR3 DNA: TGTGCCAGCAGCTTAGACGGTTGGACTAGCCCCAATGAGCAGTTCTTC. It codes for CASSLDGWTSPNEQFF. This sequence joins TRBV11-2 and TRBJ2-1; 8 bases are shared with TRBD2. Trimming took 0 bases from V and 6 from J; bases not matched to a gene: 7. The CDR3 covers 16 residues. Germline CDR1 and CDR2: SGHAT and FQNNGV.

CDR3 sequence: CASSSSPAGQETQYF. In DNA form, the CDR3 reads TGTGCCAGCAGTTCATCACCGGCGGGACAAGAGACCCAGTACTTC. The chain recombines TRBV27 with TRBJ2-5; perhaps TRBD2 as D (6 bases). CDR3 size: 15 residues. Germline assignment: CDR1 MNHEY and CDR2 SMNVEV (reference sequence). V lost 4 bases, J lost 2 bases, and 14 bases lay in between.

This chain uses TRBV20-1 with TRBJ2-5; D tentatively reads TRBD1 or TRBD2 (5 bases each). Germline V gives CDR1 DFQATT, CDR2 SNEGSKA (reference sequence). The length of the CDR3 is 12 residues. V shed 5 bases and J shed 5 bases, with 12 bases lying between them. CDR3 sequence reads: CSAASWGETQYF. The CDR3, as DNA: TGCAGTGCTGCCAGCTGGGGGGAGACCCAGTACTTC.

This clonotype was seen ten or more times. V and J are TRBV4-3 and TRBJ1-6; D gene unclear. Trimming left V 0 bases short and J 9 bases short, with 6 bases between. Germline values: CDR1 LGHNA, CDR2 YSLEER. The CDR3 sequence is 13 residues long. CDR3 nucleotide sequence: TGCGCCAGCAGCCAAGATCGCGGTTCACCCCTCCACTTT. Amino acid sequence: CASSQDRGSPLHF.

This clonotype was seen only a few times. The gene calls are TRBV7-9 and TRBJ2-2; D remains ambiguous. The germline CDR1 and CDR2 sequences are SEHNR and FQNEAQ (reference sequence). The CDR3 is made up of 16 amino acids. The V gene lost 7 bases and the J gene lost 2 bases, with 17 bases spanning the gap. Here the CDR3 reads CASTPLPGGNTGELFF. The CDR3 DNA sequence: TGTGCCAGCACCCCCCTCCCCGGCGGAAACACCGGGGAGCTGTTTTTT.